This note documents a single TCR beta chain sequence. Its cognate antigen is unknown. The CDR3 sequence is 15 residues long. V was shortened by 1 base and J by 4 bases, with 13 bases between the two germline ends. Germline loops: CDR1 SGHTA, CDR2 FQGNSA. Sequenced by immunoSEQ multiplex PCR; TCRdb stores in-frame clones only, minus some. This repertoire shows under 150,000 clones, more than 70% found once; its top ten account for around 15%. The record originates from a study of T cell responses to AZD1222 COVID-19 vaccine. Regarding the study as a whole: CD4 TCRs associated with vaccination spanned spike, dominating at 160-218 and 743-854. Once two AZD1222 doses were given, Spike-specific TCR breadth and depth went up.

The chain couples TRBV7-2 to TRBJ1-2; D is unclear. Sequencing used peripheral blood, obtained on day 0 of AZD1222 vaccination. The clonotype was recovered from an adult in good health. CDR3 nucleotide sequence: TGTGCCAGCAGCTTAGGGAGAGAAGGGCTCTATGGCTACACCTTC. Its translation is CASSLGREGLYGYTF.